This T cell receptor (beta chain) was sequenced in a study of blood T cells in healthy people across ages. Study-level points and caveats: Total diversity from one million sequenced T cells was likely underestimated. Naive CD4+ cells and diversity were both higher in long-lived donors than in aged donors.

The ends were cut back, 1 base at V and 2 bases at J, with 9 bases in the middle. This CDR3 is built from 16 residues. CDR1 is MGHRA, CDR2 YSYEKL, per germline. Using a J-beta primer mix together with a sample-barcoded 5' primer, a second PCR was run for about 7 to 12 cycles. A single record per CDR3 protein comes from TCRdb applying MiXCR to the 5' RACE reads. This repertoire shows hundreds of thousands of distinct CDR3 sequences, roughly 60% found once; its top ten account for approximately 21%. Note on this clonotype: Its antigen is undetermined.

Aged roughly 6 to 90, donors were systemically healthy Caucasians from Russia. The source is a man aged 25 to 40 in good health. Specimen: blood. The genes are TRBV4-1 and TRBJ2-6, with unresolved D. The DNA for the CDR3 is TGCGCCAGCAGCCAAGTAACGCAGGCTGGGGCCAACGTCCTGACTTTC. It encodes CASSQVTQAGANVLTF.